A single sample is the source of the 29 T cell receptor beta chains below, sequenced in a study of blood T cell repertoires in COVID-19. Sequencing was performed with immunoSEQ multiplex PCR; in TCRdb, only in-frame clones are kept and a portion is missing. The data hold approximately 400,000 clones, with over 80% observed a single time. The sample consisted of PBMCs or T cells enriched from blood (not recorded which). The receptors shown here come from a woman aged 50 to 60 who had recovered from COVID-19.

V gene TRBV13 combines with J gene TRBJ2-3; 14 bases are a match to TRBD2. Germline V lookup: CDR1 PRHDT, CDR2 FYEKMQ (reference sequence). This CDR3 comprises 16 residues. V was clipped by 3 bases and J by 3 bases; unmatched bases: 2. CDR3 sequence (DNA): TGTGCCAGCAGCTTGGGACTAGCGGGGGTAACAGATACGCAGTATTTT. This sequence encodes CASSLGLAGVTDTQYF. The variable domain in full, completed from reference TRBV13 and TRBJ2-3, reads AAGVIQSPRHLIKEKRETATLKCYPIPRHDTVYWYQQGPGQDPQFLISFYEKMQSDKGSIPDRFSAQQFSDYHSELNMSSLELGDSALYFCASSLGLAGVTDTQYFGPGTRLTVL.

In DNA form, the CDR3 reads TGCGCCAGCAGTGAGTCGTGGGGGGGAGCCTACGAGCAGTACTTC. Its protein product is CASSESWGGAYEQYF. V is TRBV10-2 and J is TRBJ2-7; 7 nucleotides match TRBD2. Germline CDR1 and CDR2: WSHSY and SAAADI. Trimming removed 0 bases from V and 2 bases from J; junction bases left unmatched: 4. The CDR3 loop spans 15 amino acids.

V usage is TRBV10-3 and J usage is TRBJ2-2, with D uncertain. From germline, CDR1 is ENHRY and CDR2 SYGVKD. The CDR3 extends over 15 amino acids. The V end lost 4 bases, the J end lost 5 bases, and 14 bases lay between the germline ends. CDR3 sequence reads: CAISAAQALTGELFF. DNA of the CDR3: TGTGCCATCAGTGCGGCCCAGGCTCTTACCGGGGAGCTGTTTTTT.

The V and J genes are TRBV7-9 and TRBJ1-5, with D maybe TRBD1 (6 bases). The CDR3 runs to 12 residues. Germline V gene data show CDR1 as SEHNR and CDR2 as FQNEAQ (reference sequence). Deletions cut 7 bases from V and 4 bases from J, with 8 bases between. In DNA form, the CDR3 reads TGTGCCAGCACTCAGGGGAATCAGCCCCAGCATTTT. Its protein product is CASTQGNQPQHF.

Regarding this clone: This sequence may be a read error, since a much larger clone differs from it by one base. This chain connects TRBV27 to TRBJ2-7, with 9 bases that match TRBD1. Looked up from germline, CDR1 is MNHEY and CDR2 is SMNVEV (reference sequence). V shed 3 bases, J shed 0 bases, and the junction held 0 bases outside the gene matches. This CDR3 has 14 residues. The CDR3 protein is CASSLGQGSYEQYF. In DNA form, the CDR3 reads TGTGCCAGCAGTTTGGGACAGGGCTCCTACGAGCAGTACTTC.

The chain is built from TRBV28 and TRBJ2-7; maybe TRBD1 (6 bases). Germline CDR1 is MDHEN and CDR2 is SYDVKM. V lost 5 bases and J lost 2, with 19 bases in between. The CDR3 covers 16 residues. The CDR3 here is CASSPIGQLGTYEQYF. The CDR3 bases are TGTGCCAGCAGTCCTATCGGACAGCTTGGCACCTACGAGCAGTACTTC.

The rearrangement joins TRBV5-4 to TRBJ1-1, with unresolved D. Trimming stripped 3 bases from V and 8 bases from J, with 17 bases between. Germline CDR1 is SGHNT and CDR2 is YYREEE (reference sequence). The CDR3 sequence is 14 residues long. In DNA form, the CDR3 reads TGTGCCAGCAGCTCCCAACCAGACTCACTCGAAGCTTTCTTT. It specifies CASSSQPDSLEAFF.

This clone was observed a handful of times. The J gene is TRBJ1-6, the V gene TRBV18; D gene ambiguous. The CDR3 totals 13 residues. V lost 6 bases, J lost 9 bases, and 12 bases lay in between. Germline V gene sequence: CDR1 KGHSH, CDR2 LQKENI. CDR3 sequence: CASSQKRGSPLHF. CDR3 sequence (DNA): TGTGCCAGCTCTCAAAAAAGAGGTTCACCCCTCCACTTT.

The chain recombines TRBV19 with TRBJ2-1; 10 bases map to TRBD2. Germline-derived CDR1 and CDR2 are LNHDA and SQIVND (reference sequence). The CDR3 runs to 15 residues. V dropped 6 bases and J dropped 7; count of bases not matched to a gene: 9. The CDR3 is CASSRSGRASNEQFF. The CDR3 DNA reads as TGTGCCAGTAGCAGAAGCGGGAGGGCCAGTAATGAGCAGTTCTTC.

The gene calls are TRBV5-1 and TRBJ2-7, with 11 bases lining up with TRBD1. The V and J ends lost 0 bases and 1 base, in that order; junction bases with no gene match: 18. Germline values: CDR1 SGHRS, CDR2 YFSETQ. CDR3 length: 21 residues. The CDR3 nucleotides read TGCGCCAGCAGCTTGGTATCCTGGACAGGGGGCGTAGCGGCTGGATCCTACGAGCAGTACTTC. This encodes CASSLVSWTGGVAAGSYEQYF.

This chain joins TRBV19 and TRBJ1-2; D may be TRBD1 (5 bases). The CDR3 runs to 15 residues. V was shortened by 6 bases and J by 4 bases, with 18 bases between the two germline ends. The germline V gene has CDR1 LNHDA and CDR2 SQIVND (reference sequence). The CDR3 sequence: CASSDDFQGVYGYTF. The CDR3, as DNA: TGTGCCAGTAGCGACGACTTCCAAGGGGTCTATGGCTACACCTTC.

The chain recombines TRBV2 with TRBJ1-1; TRBD1 matches 8 bases. From germline, CDR1 is SNHLY and CDR2 FYNNEI. J was trimmed by 4 bases and V by 4 bases; bases with no gene match: 11. The CDR3 sequence is 16 residues long. CDR3 DNA sequence: TGTGCCAGCAGTGCGCAGGGGGCCGGTGTTAGCACTGAAGCTTTCTTT. It encodes CASSAQGAGVSTEAFF.

Many counts were recorded for this clone. The chain is built from TRBV7-2 and TRBJ2-2; 11 bases match TRBD2. Germline V gene lookup returns CDR1 SGHTA and CDR2 FQGNSA. The CDR3 runs 14 residues. The V gene end was trimmed by 2 bases and the J gene end by 8 bases; junction bases not matched to a gene: 1. The CDR3 loop is CASSLLAGGGELFF. Written as DNA, the CDR3 is TGTGCCAGCAGCTTACTAGCGGGGGGAGGGGAGCTGTTTTTT.

The chain couples TRBV7-9 to TRBJ1-4; the match to TRBD1 covers 7 bases. In germline, CDR1 is SEHNR, CDR2 FQNEAQ (reference sequence). This CDR3 is 15 amino acids long. J was trimmed by 7 bases and V by 1 base; bases with no gene match: 6. The CDR3 is CASSLEQGSSEKLFF. CDR3 coding DNA: TGTGCCAGCAGCTTAGAACAGGGGAGTTCTGAAAAACTGTTTTTT.

This rearrangement joins TRBV5-1 to TRBJ1-2; TRBD1 matches 9 bases. The CDR3 is 17 amino acids. Germline CDR1 SGHRS, CDR2 YFSETQ. With V trimmed by 3 bases and J by 3 bases, 12 bases remained unmatched. The CDR3 loop is CASSSGQGIALDYGYTF. The CDR3 DNA sequence: TGCGCCAGCAGCTCGGGACAGGGTATAGCCTTGGACTATGGCTACACCTTC.

The chain couples TRBV5-5 to TRBJ1-5; no reliable D call. This CDR3 contains 15 residues. The V end was cut by 3 bases, the J end by 0 bases, with 10 bases between. The germline gives CDR1 SGHKS, CDR2 YYEKEE (reference sequence). The CDR3 coding sequence is TGTGCCAGCAGCTCCAGACTGGATAGCAATCAGCCCCAGCATTTT. Amino acid sequence: CASSSRLDSNQPQHF.

The chain is built from TRBV27 and TRBJ2-1; D possibly corresponds to TRBD1 (6 bases). Germline-derived CDR1 and CDR2 are MNHEY and SMNVEV (reference sequence). V was clipped by 6 bases and J by 4 bases, with 13 bases between them. This CDR3 is built from 14 residues. This CDR3 is CASSWTVGYNEQFF. CDR3 DNA sequence: TGTGCCAGCAGCTGGACAGTGGGTTACAATGAGCAGTTCTTC.

This chain links TRBV2 with TRBJ2-1, with a weak D call TRBD2 (5 bases). Germline assignment: CDR1 SNHLY and CDR2 FYNNEI. The CDR3 covers 16 residues. V lost 3 bases and J lost 0, with 12 bases in between. Here the CDR3 reads CASSDKRDSSYNEQFF. CDR3 nucleotides: TGTGCCAGCAGTGACAAGAGGGATTCCTCCTACAATGAGCAGTTCTTC.

The J gene is TRBJ2-7, the V gene TRBV6-5, with D maybe TRBD2 (6 bases). The CDR3 extends over 15 amino acids. The germline CDR1 and CDR2 sequences are MNHEY and SVGAGI. Trimming left V 0 bases short and J 6 bases short, with 15 bases between. The CDR3 nucleotides are TGTGCCAGCAGTTACTCGGCGGGGAACCCCGCCGAGCAGTACTTC. Translation: CASSYSAGNPAEQYF.

This rearrangement joins TRBV11-3 to TRBJ1-3, with D possibly TRBD1 on 6 matching bases. Germline CDR1 SGHNT, CDR2 YENEEA. This CDR3 region has 17 residues. Trimming stripped 5 bases from V and 4 bases from J, with 21 bases between. The CDR3 nucleotides are TGTGCCAGCAGCACGACGGGGGGCCCCGAGGCGGGAAACACCATATATTTT. Amino acids: CASSTTGGPEAGNTIYF. Filled out from reference TRBV11-3 and TRBJ1-3, the complete variable domain reads EAGVVQSPRYKIIEKKQPVAFWCNPISGHNTLYWYLQNLGQGPELLIRYENEEAVDDSQLPKDRFSAERLKGVDSTLKIQPAELGDSAVYLCASSTTGGPEAGNTIYFGEGSWLTVV.

The rearrangement joins TRBV30 to TRBJ2-7; D possibly corresponds to TRBD2 (6 bases). Trimming pared 5 bases from V and 4 bases from J, leaving 15 bases between. In germline, CDR1 is GTSNPN, CDR2 SVGIG (reference sequence). This CDR3 has 13 amino acids. The CDR3 spells CAWRSGQLYEQYF. The CDR3 region has the DNA TGTGCCTGGCGTAGCGGCCAGCTTTACGAGCAGTACTTC.

This chain joins TRBV30 and TRBJ1-2, with D perhaps matching TRBD1 (5 bases). This CDR3 spans 14 amino acids. V lost 0 bases, J lost 4 bases, and 12 bases lay in between. Germline V gene lookup returns CDR1 GTSNPN and CDR2 SVGIG (reference sequence). The CDR3, as DNA: TGTGCCTGGAGTGTTGGGGGGGTAACCTATGGCTACACCTTC. Amino acids: CAWSVGGVTYGYTF.

V gene TRBV6-2 or TRBV6-3 combines with J gene TRBJ2-1; 10 bases match TRBD2. The CDR3 is 17 amino acids. Germline V gene lookup returns CDR1 MNHEY and CDR2 SVGEGT. With V trimmed by 5 bases and J by 7 bases, 14 bases remained unmatched. The CDR3 DNA reads TGTGCCAGCAGTCAACCTGTGCTAGCGGGAGCCTTTAATGAGCAGTTCTTC. Residues: CASSQPVLAGAFNEQFF.

This sequence joins TRBV18 and TRBJ2-2; TRBD1 might be the D (6 bases). Germline lookup yields CDR1 KGHSH and CDR2 LQKENI. This CDR3 comprises 14 residues. Trimming left V 5 bases short and J 1 base short, with 8 bases between. Written as DNA, the CDR3 is TGTGCCAGCTCAGCGACAGGGAACACCGGGGAGCTGTTTTTT. It specifies CASSATGNTGELFF. The whole variable domain, remainder taken from reference TRBV18 and TRBJ2-2, is NAGVMQNPRHLVRRRGQEARLRCSPMKGHSHVYWYRQLPEEGLKFMVYLQKENIIDESGMPKERFSAEFPKEGPSILRIQQVVRGDSAAYFCASSATGNTGELFFGEGSRLTVL.

The chain links TRBV5-4 to TRBJ2-5, with TRBD1 identical over 11 bases. With V trimmed by 4 bases and J by 4 bases, 6 bases remained unmatched. The CDR3 runs to 15 residues. CDR1 is SGHNT, CDR2 YYREEE, per germline (reference sequence). CDR3 sequence: CASSPGTGGLETQYF. The DNA for the CDR3 is TGTGCCAGCAGCCCCGGGACAGGGGGATTAGAGACCCAGTACTTC.

The chain joins TRBV13 to TRBJ1-3; D may be TRBD1 (5 bases). The CDR3 loop spans 15 amino acids. Germline CDR1 reads PRHDT; CDR2 reads FYEKMQ (reference sequence). Between the trimmed V and J ends, which lost 0 bases and 2 bases, there was a span of 8 bases. CDR3 residues: CASSLGGGAGNTIYF. DNA for the CDR3: TGTGCCAGCAGCTTAGGCGGGGGGGCTGGAAACACCATATATTTT.

The rearrangement links TRBV10-3 to TRBJ2-6; TRBD1 matches 9 bases. The germline V gene has CDR1 ENHRY and CDR2 SYGVKD. Trimming took 4 bases from V and 0 from J; bases not matched to a gene: 10. The CDR3 contains 19 residues. CDR3 in amino acids: CAISAIRDRVNSGANVLTF. CDR3 DNA sequence: TGTGCCATCAGTGCGATTAGGGACAGGGTTAACTCTGGGGCCAACGTCCTGACTTTC.

This chain links TRBV19 with TRBJ2-7; 8 bases align to TRBD2. This CDR3 has 16 amino acids. Germline V lookup: CDR1 LNHDA, CDR2 SQIVND (reference sequence). The ends lost 5 bases at V and 6 bases at J; junction bases unmatched: 15. The CDR3 region has the DNA TGTGCCAGTAGTCCCGGTGGAGCGGGGGTTTGGGGCGAGCAGTACTTC. It specifies CASSPGGAGVWGEQYF. Full variable domain (outside the CDR3, taken from reference TRBV19 and TRBJ2-7): DGGITQSPKYLFRKEGQNVTLSCEQNLNHDAMYWYRQDPGQGLRLIYYSQIVNDFQKGDIAEGYSVSREKKESFPLTVTSAQKNPTAFYLCASSPGGAGVWGEQYFGPGTRLTVT.

The gene calls are TRBV19 and TRBJ1-1; no reliable D call. The ends were cut back, 5 bases at V and 2 bases at J, with 18 bases in the middle. Germline assignment: CDR1 LNHDA and CDR2 SQIVND (reference sequence). The length of the CDR3 is 16 residues. The CDR3 coding sequence is TGTGCCAGTAGTGTAAAATCACAGTTATCTAACACTGAAGCTTTCTTT. This codes for CASSVKSQLSNTEAFF.